This T cell receptor beta chain was sequenced during a study of T-cell reconstitution after alpha-beta-depleted transplantation in children. Overall study findings and caveats: By about two months after transplant, alpha-beta T cells reportedly arose from several hundred graft clones that had expanded. Counts and diversity of T cells one year after transplant came mostly from newly produced T cells. The high TCRbeta diversity at day 60 in some patients came from surviving recipient T cells and thymic progenitors.

Unique molecular identifiers featured in how the TCRbeta library was prepared. In TCRdb, the PCR reads were re-called with MiXCR into one record per CDR3 protein. The sample lists about 980,000 distinct CDR3 sequences; about 30% were seen once. This clonotype showed up just a few times. Its specificity is not known. The clonotype originates from a boy in the first two years of life who had a stem cell transplant for SCID, so the T cells may come from the graft donor. Sequencing used PBMCs, mostly from graft donor cells, obtained 360 days after TCRalphabeta/CD19-depleted stem cell transplant.

CDR3 region: CASSLHPGPYEQYF. The DNA for the CDR3 is TGTGCCAGCAGCCTCCACCCAGGCCCCTACGAGCAGTACTTC. This rearrangement joins TRBV5-6 to TRBJ2-7; no firm D call. From germline, CDR1 is SGHDT and CDR2 YYEEEE. The CDR3 has 14 residues. The V end lost 4 bases, the J end lost 2 bases, and 13 bases lay between the germline ends. The full variable domain, its missing parts supplied by reference TRBV5-6 and TRBJ2-7, is DAGVTQSPTHLIKTRGQQVTLRCSPKSGHDTVSWYQQALGQGPQFIFQYYEEEERQRGNFPDRFSGHQFPNYSSELNVNALLLGDSALYLCASSLHPGPYEQYFGPGTRLTVT.